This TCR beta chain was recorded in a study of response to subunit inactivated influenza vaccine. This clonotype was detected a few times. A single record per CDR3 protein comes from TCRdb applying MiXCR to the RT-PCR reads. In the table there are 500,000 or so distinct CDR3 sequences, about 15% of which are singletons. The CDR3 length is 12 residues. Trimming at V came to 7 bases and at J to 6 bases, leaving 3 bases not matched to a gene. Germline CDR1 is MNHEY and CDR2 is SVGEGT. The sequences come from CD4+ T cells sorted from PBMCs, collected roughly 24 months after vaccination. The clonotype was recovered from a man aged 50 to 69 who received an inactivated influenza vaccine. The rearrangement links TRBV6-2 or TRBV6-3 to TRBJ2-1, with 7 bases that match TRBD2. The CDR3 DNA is TGTGCCAGCACCGGACTAGGCAATGAGCAGTTCTTC. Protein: CASTGLGNEQFF.